Listed here are 16 T cell receptor beta chains from one sample, sequenced in a study of blood T cells in healthy people across ages. Then a second PCR, running roughly 6 to 11 cycles, was carried out with a sample-barcoded 5' primer and a J-beta primer mix. MiXCR was run by TCRdb on the 5' RACE reads, yielding one entry per CDR3 protein. The profile shows about 1,500,000 distinct CDR3 sequences, 28% of them singletons. Sequencing was carried out using blood. The receptor set was obtained from a woman in her 30s in good health.

The chain recombines TRBV7-9 with TRBJ2-1; D gene uncertain. The CDR3 totals 15 residues. V was clipped by 4 bases and J by 6 bases, with 16 bases between them. CDR1 and CDR2 (germline): SEHNR, FQNEAQ (reference sequence). For the CDR3, the DNA is TGTGCCAGCAGCTCAACAGCTAACAACCTCAATGAGCAGTTCTTC. This encodes CASSSTANNLNEQFF.

The sample holds a few counts of this clonotype. The V and J genes are TRBV7-2 and TRBJ1-1, with a weak D call TRBD1 (6 bases). Per the germline V gene, CDR1 is SGHTA and CDR2 is FQGNSA. The V end was cut by 0 bases, the J end by 10 bases, with 12 bases between. There are 13 residues in the CDR3. CDR3 region: CASSLATGLRAFF. The CDR3 region has the DNA TGTGCCAGCAGCTTAGCAACAGGGTTACGAGCTTTCTTT.

There are a few counts of this clonotype. The rearrangement joins TRBV28 to TRBJ2-1; 13 nucleotides agree with TRBD2. This CDR3 region has 17 residues. The V segment lost 6 bases and the J segment 4 bases; nucleotides outside the gene matches: 9. The germline gives CDR1 MDHEN, CDR2 SYDVKM. The CDR3 region is CASSQTSGGIRYNEQFF. The CDR3 nucleotides read TGTGCCAGCAGCCAGACTAGCGGGGGGATCAGATACAATGAGCAGTTCTTC.

In its sample, this clonotype was seen many times. The gene calls are TRBV11-2 and TRBJ2-7; D uncertain. V gave up 4 bases and J gave up 7 bases, with 14 bases separating them. The CDR3 sequence is 13 residues long. Germline CDR1 SGHAT, CDR2 FQNNGV. As DNA, the CDR3 is TGTGCCAGCAGCTCCGGTCCGGGTTATGAGCAGTACTTC. Translation: CASSSGPGYEQYF. The full variable domain, its missing parts supplied by reference TRBV11-2 and TRBJ2-7, is EAGVAQSPRYKIIEKRQSVAFWCNPISGHATLYWYQQILGQGPKLLIQFQNNGVVDDSQLPKDRFSAERLKGVDSTLKIQPAKLEDSAVYLCASSSGPGYEQYFGPGTRLTVT.

This clonotype was observed a handful of times. This CDR3 reads CSAHPGGNNEQFF. For the CDR3, the DNA is TGCAGTGCCCATCCGGGAGGGAACAATGAGCAGTTCTTC. The chain links TRBV20-1 to TRBJ2-1; 8 bases are shared with TRBD2. Trimming took 6 bases from V and 5 from J; bases not matched to a gene: 6. Germline loops: CDR1 DFQATT, CDR2 SNEGSKA (reference sequence). The CDR3 contains 13 residues.

The sample holds a few counts of this clonotype. The V call is TRBV7-2, the J call TRBJ2-3; D is possibly TRBD2 (5 bases). V gave up 1 base and J gave up 5 bases, with 10 bases separating them. This CDR3 has 14 residues. Per germline, CDR1 SGHTA and CDR2 FQGNSA. As DNA, the CDR3 is TGTGCCAGCAGCTTAGGGGCCCGGGGAGATACGCAGTATTTT. This sequence encodes CASSLGARGDTQYF. Looking up the rest from reference TRBV7-2 and TRBJ2-3 gives the full variable domain: GAGVSQSPSNKVTEKGKDVELRCDPISGHTALYWYRQSLGQGLEFLIYFQGNSAPDKSGLPSDRFSAERTGGSVSTLTIQRTQQEDSAVYLCASSLGARGDTQYFGPGTRLTVL.

This chain connects TRBV6-2 or TRBV6-3 to TRBJ1-5; no definite D call. The CDR3 sequence is 12 residues long. Germline V gene sequence: CDR1 MNHEY, CDR2 SVGEGT. The V end was cut by 5 bases, the J end by 8 bases, with 10 bases between. This chain's CDR3 is CASSTYPEPQHF. CDR3 in DNA: TGTGCCAGCAGTACTTATCCTGAGCCCCAGCATTTT.

The chain combines TRBV7-2 with TRBJ2-7; 7 bases align to TRBD2. V dropped 5 bases and J dropped 3; count of bases not matched to a gene: 7. The CDR3 runs 14 residues. From germline, CDR1 is SGHTA and CDR2 FQGNSA. Here the CDR3 reads CASSPAGFGYEQYF. The CDR3 DNA reads TGTGCCAGCAGCCCAGCGGGGTTCGGCTACGAGCAGTACTTC.

The chain has TRBV29-1 and TRBJ1-1; D possibly corresponds to TRBD1 (5 bases). This CDR3 is built from 11 residues. Germline V CDR1 and CDR2: SQVTM, ANQGSEA. Trimming left V 6 bases short and J 4 bases short, with 9 bases between. The CDR3 sequence is CSVADSTEAFF. The CDR3 DNA reads as TGCAGCGTCGCTGACAGCACTGAAGCTTTCTTT.

This clonotype has a handful of counts. DNA of the CDR3: TGCAGTGCCAACCGTGGCCCGGAGCTGTTTTTT. Translated: CSANRGPELFF. The chain joins TRBV20-1 to TRBJ2-2; D unclear. The CDR3 is 11 residues long. V lost 6 bases, J lost 10 bases, and 12 bases lay in between. Germline V CDR1 and CDR2: DFQATT, SNEGSKA (reference sequence).

The chain recombines TRBV7-2 with TRBJ1-1; possible D gene TRBD1, 5 bases. Germline CDR1 reads SGHTA; CDR2 reads FQGNSA. The ends were cut back, 5 bases at V and 0 bases at J, with 10 bases in the middle. CDR3 length equals 14 residues. This chain's CDR3 is CASSERTMNTEAFF. DNA for the CDR3: TGTGCCAGCAGCGAGAGGACAATGAACACTGAAGCTTTCTTT. The variable domain in full, with the rest retrieved from reference TRBV7-2 and TRBJ1-1, is GAGVSQSPSNKVTEKGKDVELRCDPISGHTALYWYRQSLGQGLEFLIYFQGNSAPDKSGLPSDRFSAERTGGSVSTLTIQRTQQEDSAVYLCASSERTMNTEAFFGQGTRLTVV.

About this clonotype itself: A read error is possible here, since a much larger clone lies one base away. The chain recombines TRBV4-3 with TRBJ1-6; a possible D gene is TRBD1 (5 bases). The germline V and J ends were trimmed by 1 base and 7 bases, with 14 bases remaining between them. In germline, CDR1 is LGHNA, CDR2 YSLEER. The CDR3 consists of 16 residues. CDR3 sequence (DNA): TGCGCCAGCAGCCAAGTACCGGGACGGCCGAATTCACCCCTCCACTTT. This encodes CASSQVPGRPNSPLHF.

This clonotype was counted between two and nine times. Since a much larger clone is just one base distant, this may be a read error. V and J are TRBV20-1 and TRBJ2-1, with D uncertain. CDR1 and CDR2 from the germline V gene are DFQATT and SNEGSKA (reference sequence). Trimming shortened V by 6 bases and J by 8 bases, and 17 bases separated the two germline ends. The CDR3 length is 13 residues. The CDR3 reads CSARLSPQDEQFF. In DNA, the CDR3 is TGCAGTGCACGACTGTCCCCCCAGGATGAGCAGTTCTTC.

The chain uses TRBV20-1 and TRBJ1-5, with D perhaps TRBD1 (5 bases). Germline loops: CDR1 DFQATT, CDR2 SNEGSKA (reference sequence). Between the trimmed V and J ends, which lost 5 bases and 4 bases, there was a span of 15 bases. The CDR3 extends over 14 amino acids. CDR3 loop: CSALRRDGNQPQHF. CDR3 bases: TGCAGTGCTCTGCGGCGGGACGGAAATCAGCCCCAGCATTTT.

J is TRBJ1-1 and V is TRBV29-1; no definite D call. The CDR3 runs 14 residues. Deletions cut 4 bases from V and 4 bases from J, with 16 bases between. Germline CDR1 is SQVTM and CDR2 is ANQGSEA. The CDR3 reads CSVAPLLGSTEAFF. The CDR3 bases are TGCAGCGTTGCGCCCCTGCTTGGGTCCACTGAAGCTTTCTTT.

This clonotype has a count of ten or more. The chain has TRBV10-3 and TRBJ2-1; D is perhaps TRBD2 (6 bases). This CDR3 is 13 amino acids long. The V gene's germline CDR1 is ENHRY and CDR2 SYGVKD. The V gene lost 10 bases and the J gene lost 4 bases, with 14 bases spanning the gap. As DNA, the CDR3 is TGTGCCACCCAGTGGGGGGAGTACAATGAGCAGTTCTTC. Translation: CATQWGEYNEQFF.